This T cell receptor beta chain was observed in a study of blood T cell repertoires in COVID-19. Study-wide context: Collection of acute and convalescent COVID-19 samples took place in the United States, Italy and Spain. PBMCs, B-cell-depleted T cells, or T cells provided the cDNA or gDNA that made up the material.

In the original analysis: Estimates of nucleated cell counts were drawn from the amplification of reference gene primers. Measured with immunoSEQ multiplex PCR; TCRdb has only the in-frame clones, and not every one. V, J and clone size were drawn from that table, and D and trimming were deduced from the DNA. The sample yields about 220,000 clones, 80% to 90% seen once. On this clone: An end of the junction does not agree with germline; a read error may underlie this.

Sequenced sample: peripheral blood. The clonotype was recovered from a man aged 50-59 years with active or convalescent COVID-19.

CDR3 bases: TGTGCCAGCAGTCACTCGCCAGGGGACCAAGAGACCCAGTACTTC. Its translation is CASSHSPGDQETQYF. The chain has TRBV6-2 or TRBV6-3 and TRBJ2-5; D might be TRBD1 (6 bases). This CDR3 region has 15 residues. The germline V gene has CDR1 MNHEY and CDR2 SVGEGT.